The entry that follows covers one TCR beta chain sequence. The data are from a study of T cells in localized non-small cell lung cancer. Libraries were prepared by immunoSEQ multiplex PCR; TCRdb keeps only in-frame clonotypes and omits some of them. The sample lists 26,000 or so clones, over 80% occurring once. Trimming at V came to 1 base and at J to 1 base, leaving 6 bases not matched to a gene. The length of the CDR3 is 16 residues. Germline lookup yields CDR1 LGHNA and CDR2 YSLEER. The source is a male donor at least 60 years old with stage I lung adenocarcinoma. Sequenced material: peripheral blood, taken before any cancer treatment. V is TRBV4-3 and J is TRBJ2-7; 8 bases match TRBD1. The CDR3 spells CASSQGRQGASYEQYF. DNA of the CDR3: TGCGCCAGCAGCCAAGGCCGGCAGGGGGCTTCCTACGAGCAGTACTTC.